The TCR beta chain described here comes from a study of human T cells and chemical hapten exposure. Study-level background: The study patch tested 0.01% DPC on the upper back and read results at 6 days. Notes on the study in general: Clustering by CDR3 similarity yielded significantly more large clusters from expanded TCRs than controls. Positively correlated with patch test score were the counts of PT1 expanded TCRs.

The table lists this clonotype with a few counts. Its specificity is unknown. The germline V gene has CDR1 MGHRA and CDR2 YSYEKL. Trimming at V came to 4 bases and at J to 5 bases, leaving 12 bases not matched to a gene. This CDR3 region has 17 residues. TCRdb passed the RACE reads through MiXCR, listing each CDR3 protein once. Of approximately 100,000 distinct CDR3 sequences listed, roughly 12% are singletons. Documented time point: pre-sensitization, week 0. Treatment reported: therapeutic diphenylcyclopropenone sensitization with weekly scalp DPC. The source is a woman in her 50s with alopecia areata. Some clones in this sample may be carry-over from other donors' samples. The rearrangement links TRBV4-1 to TRBJ2-3; 10 nucleotides line up with TRBD2. Source: whole blood, taken in connection with sensitization to the hapten diphenylcyclopropenone (DPC). The CDR3: CASSPWGAGGPQDTQYF. The DNA of the CDR3 is TGCGCCAGCAGCCCCTGGGGAGCGGGAGGGCCACAAGATACGCAGTATTTT.